This TCR beta chain was recovered during a study of blood T cells in healthy people across ages. Trimming shortened V by 2 bases and J by 9 bases, and 20 bases separated the two germline ends. CDR3 length: 16 amino acids. Primers used in a second PCR of about 7 to 12 cycles were a sample-barcoded 5' primer and a J-beta primer mix. TCRdb analysed the 5' RACE reads with MiXCR anew, one entry per CDR3 protein. Of over a million distinct CDR3 sequences listed, more than 35% were seen once; the top ten hold 15% to 20%. This clonotype was seen only a few times. J is TRBJ2-1 and V is TRBV12-3 or TRBV12-4; a weak D match, TRBD2 (6 bases). The material sequenced was blood. This TCR was recovered from a woman aged 55-69 years in good health. DNA for the CDR3: TGTGCCAGCAGTTTACCCGGGACTCTTCACAGTACTGAGCAGTTCTTC. This gives the protein CASSLPGTLHSTEQFF.